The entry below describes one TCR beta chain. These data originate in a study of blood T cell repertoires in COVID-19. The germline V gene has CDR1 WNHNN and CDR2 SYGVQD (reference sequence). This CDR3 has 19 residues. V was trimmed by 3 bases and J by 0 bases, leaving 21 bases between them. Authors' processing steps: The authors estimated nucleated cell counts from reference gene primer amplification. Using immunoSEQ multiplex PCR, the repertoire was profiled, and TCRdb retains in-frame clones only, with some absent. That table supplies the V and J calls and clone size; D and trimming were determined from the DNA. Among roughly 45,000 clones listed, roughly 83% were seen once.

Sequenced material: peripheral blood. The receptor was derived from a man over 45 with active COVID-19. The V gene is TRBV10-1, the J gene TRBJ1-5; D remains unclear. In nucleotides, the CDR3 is TGCGCCAGCAGTGACCTTCCCTTCCTCGGTCTCGGTAGCAATCAGCCCCAGCATTTT. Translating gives CASSDLPFLGLGSNQPQHF.